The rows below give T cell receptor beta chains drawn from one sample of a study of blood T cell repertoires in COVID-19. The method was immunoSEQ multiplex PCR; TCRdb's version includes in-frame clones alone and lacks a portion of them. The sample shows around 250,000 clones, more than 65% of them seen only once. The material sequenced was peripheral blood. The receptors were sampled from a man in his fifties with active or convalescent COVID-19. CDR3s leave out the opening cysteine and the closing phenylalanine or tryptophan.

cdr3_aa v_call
ASGGDRVSGELF TRBV6-5
ATSDADRDNEQF TRBV24-1
ASSFRQGASNTGELF TRBV27
ASSFPEGGFGYT TRBV28
ASSPTGGKYNEQF TRBV7-3
ASKGLAHNEQF TRBV6-5
ASSWRGTDTQY TRBV5-5
ASSFLRVRTEAF TRBV5-6
ASSLRQKETQY TRBV12-3/TRBV12-4
AWTTGTGDEKLF TRBV30
ASTNQGKNTGELF TRBV5-1
ASSKEEGYSNQPQH TRBV21-1
ASSYRGRDYGYT TRBV6-1
SVRAAGEKLF TRBV29-1
SAASPETQY TRBV20-1
ASSQVGGKAEAF TRBV3-1/TRBV3-2
ASGDRGLNTEAF TRBV12-5
ATSQAWGGGARSYNEQF TRBV3-1/TRBV3-2
ASSPWTGESSSYNEQF TRBV7-9
ASSDPPGRGRSSYNSPLH TRBV6-4
ASSRDRQY TRBV7-9
ASSHPRGARISEAF TRBV14
ASSLAGGTDTQY TRBV7-3
ASSLGSPREGIQY TRBV7-9
ASSARTARYNSPLH TRBV6-1
ASTNRANYGYT TRBV19
ASSAMDRGQETQY TRBV28
ASRSPGGREGYT TRBV27
ASSAGGQIHEQY TRBV25-1
FARAGMF TRBV21-1
ASSPDRVSPLH TRBV9
ASSPGTGNEQF TRBV11-2
ASSPRTGAAVDGYT TRBV7-9
AWSGYRGRDDPYGYT TRBV30
ASSPPRTGSNTGELF TRBV16
SVSGRGGGELF TRBV29-1
ASSMGPGHLMNTEAF TRBV19
SVAGQSYRYGYT TRBV29-1
ASSQTGTSVGELF TRBV7-3
ASRPGQNNEQF TRBV2
ASSLVVRTAETQY TRBV7-2
ASSVGLAEGGDTQY TRBV9
ASSYSMPRTGGYT TRBV6-2/TRBV6-3
ASSVTGERGYT TRBV2
ASSLERTGELF TRBV5-4
ASSPKTGGARTEAF TRBV27
ASSPGRRHSGNTIY TRBV3-1/TRBV3-2
ASSGMGSAEAF TRBV28
ASKAGGWVAEAAF TRBV19
ASSLLRENEKLF TRBV27